The rows below give T cell receptor beta chains drawn from one sample of a study of blood T cell repertoires in COVID-19. Data came from immunoSEQ multiplex PCR; TCRdb stores just in-frame clones and leaves some out. The table includes 90,000 to 120,000 clones, about 85% detected once. Sequenced sample: peripheral blood. The receptors here all came from a woman aged 70-85 years with acute or convalescent COVID-19. The CDR3 runs from the conserved cysteine through the conserved F or W. The D gene is left open where the match is weak. Clone size is not always given. Where it is, it says once, few, many or a class for expanded clones.

CDR3nt: TGTGGTGCGGGGTCGGACCCTAGCAAGAGCACAGATACGCAGTATTTT
CDR3aa: CGAGSDPSKSTDTQYF
d_gene: -
j_gene: TRBJ2-3
v_gene: TRBV28
abundance: -

CDR3nt: TGTGCCAGCAGTACACAGGGGACTGAAGCTTTCTTT
CDR3aa: CASSTQGTEAFF
d_gene: TRBD1
j_gene: TRBJ1-1
v_gene: TRBV27
abundance: -

CDR3nt: TGTGCCAGCAGTTACCCCAACAGGGGTGATCAGCCCCAGCATTTT
CDR3aa: CASSYPNRGDQPQHF
d_gene: TRBD1
j_gene: TRBJ1-5
v_gene: TRBV6-5
abundance: -

CDR3nt: TGTGCCAGCAGGCCTATACCGGAACAGGGAGCTTTCTTT
CDR3aa: CASRPIPEQGAFF
d_gene: -
j_gene: TRBJ1-1
v_gene: TRBV7-9
abundance: many

CDR3nt: TGTGCCAGCAGCGGGGGATCCGCCGAGCAGTACTTC
CDR3aa: CASSGGSAEQYF
d_gene: -
j_gene: TRBJ2-7
v_gene: TRBV2
abundance: -

CDR3nt: TGTGCCAGCAGTTACTCAGACAGGTCGAAAGCTTTCTTT
CDR3aa: CASSYSDRSKAFF
d_gene: -
j_gene: TRBJ1-1
v_gene: TRBV6-5
abundance: once

CDR3nt: TGTGCCAGCAGTTCTCGACTAGCGGGCTCCTACAATGAGCAGTTCTTC
CDR3aa: CASSSRLAGSYNEQFF
d_gene: TRBD2
j_gene: TRBJ2-1
v_gene: TRBV6-5
abundance: -

CDR3nt: TGTGCCAGCAGCTTACCGGAAGGTGGGAGGGGAGCTTTCTTT
CDR3aa: CASSLPEGGRGAFF
d_gene: -
j_gene: TRBJ1-1
v_gene: TRBV7-8
abundance: -

CDR3nt: TGTGCCAGCAGCTTAGATCTGGGGACATACAATGAGCAGTTCTTC
CDR3aa: CASSLDLGTYNEQFF
d_gene: -
j_gene: TRBJ2-1
v_gene: TRBV11-2
abundance: -

CDR3nt: TGTGCCAGCAGTGAAGCAGGCAGGAACTATGGCTACACCTTC
CDR3aa: CASSEAGRNYGYTF
d_gene: -
j_gene: TRBJ1-2
v_gene: TRBV2
abundance: -

CDR3nt: TGTGCCAGCAAACTGGGGGGGACAGGGCACTACGAGCAGTACTTC
CDR3aa: CASKLGGTGHYEQYF
d_gene: TRBD1
j_gene: TRBJ2-7
v_gene: TRBV27
abundance: many

CDR3nt: TGTGCCAGCAGTCGGCGGGGGGGAGTGGAGACCCAGTACTTC
CDR3aa: CASSRRGGVETQYF
d_gene: TRBD2
j_gene: TRBJ2-5
v_gene: TRBV27
abundance: once

CDR3nt: TGTGCCAGCAGTGCCACAACCGAGCAGACAGGGAATCAGTTCTTC
CDR3aa: CASSATTEQTGNQFF
d_gene: TRBD1
j_gene: TRBJ2-1
v_gene: TRBV25-1
abundance: -

CDR3nt: TGTGCCAGCAGCCCCCCGACAGACTCGGCGACCCAGTACTTC
CDR3aa: CASSPPTDSATQYF
d_gene: -
j_gene: TRBJ2-5
v_gene: TRBV3-1/TRBV3-2
abundance: -

CDR3nt: TGTGCCAGCAGTCCACGGACAGTCTATAATTCACCCCTCCACTTT
CDR3aa: CASSPRTVYNSPLHF
d_gene: -
j_gene: TRBJ1-6
v_gene: TRBV6-5
abundance: -

CDR3nt: TGTGCCAGCAGCCAGGGACTAGCGGGAGATACGCAGTATTTT
CDR3aa: CASSQGLAGDTQYF
d_gene: TRBD2
j_gene: TRBJ2-3
v_gene: TRBV3-1/TRBV3-2
abundance: -

CDR3nt: TGTGCCATCACCCAGGGCTCTGGAAACACCATATATTTT
CDR3aa: CAITQGSGNTIYF
d_gene: -
j_gene: TRBJ1-3
v_gene: TRBV10-3
abundance: -

CDR3nt: TGTGCCAGCAGTTTACAGTTGCCCACAGATACGCAGTATTTT
CDR3aa: CASSLQLPTDTQYF
d_gene: -
j_gene: TRBJ2-3
v_gene: TRBV27
abundance: -

CDR3nt: TGTGCCAGCAGTGACCCCGGGACTAGTGGTGATACGCAGTATTTT
CDR3aa: CASSDPGTSGDTQYF
d_gene: TRBD2
j_gene: TRBJ2-3
v_gene: TRBV6-1
abundance: -

CDR3nt: TGCGCCAGCAGCCAAGATTGGGGGCAGGAGAGCGGCTACACCTTC
CDR3aa: CASSQDWGQESGYTF
d_gene: -
j_gene: TRBJ1-2
v_gene: TRBV4-3
abundance: -

CDR3nt: TGTGCCAGCAGCTGGGACAGTCGAAGTAATCAGCCCCAGCATTTT
CDR3aa: CASSWDSRSNQPQHF
d_gene: TRBD1
j_gene: TRBJ1-5
v_gene: TRBV2
abundance: -

CDR3nt: TGTGCCAGCAGCGTAGGGTGGCTAGCGGGGGCTAATGAGCAGTTCTTC
CDR3aa: CASSVGWLAGANEQFF
d_gene: TRBD2
j_gene: TRBJ2-1
v_gene: TRBV9
abundance: -

CDR3nt: TGTGCCAGCAGTATTACAGGGGGCCCTCAGCCCCAGCATTTT
CDR3aa: CASSITGGPQPQHF
d_gene: TRBD1
j_gene: TRBJ1-5
v_gene: TRBV27
abundance: -

CDR3nt: TGCGCCAGCAGCCCGACAGGGAAGAGGGTGAACACCGGGGAGCTGTTTTTT
CDR3aa: CASSPTGKRVNTGELFF
d_gene: TRBD1
j_gene: TRBJ2-2
v_gene: TRBV4-1
abundance: few

CDR3nt: TGTGCCAGCAGCCACCCGGTCCTCGGCACAGATACGCAGTATTTT
CDR3aa: CASSHPVLGTDTQYF
d_gene: -
j_gene: TRBJ2-3
v_gene: TRBV11-1
abundance: -

CDR3nt: TGTGCCAGCAGCCCGACAGGGTCGTACGAGCAGTACTTC
CDR3aa: CASSPTGSYEQYF
d_gene: TRBD1
j_gene: TRBJ2-7
v_gene: TRBV9
abundance: once

CDR3nt: TGTGCCAGTAGTAGAACCGGGACAGGGGGCTCCTACGAGCAGTACTTC
CDR3aa: CASSRTGTGGSYEQYF
d_gene: TRBD1
j_gene: TRBJ2-7
v_gene: TRBV19
abundance: -

CDR3nt: TGTGCCAGCAGCTTGGAAGGACTCACTAATGAAAAACTGTTTTTT
CDR3aa: CASSLEGLTNEKLFF
d_gene: -
j_gene: TRBJ1-4
v_gene: TRBV5-6
abundance: -

CDR3nt: TGTGCCAGCAGTCAGGAGGTCGGTGGGGCCAACGTCCTGACTTTC
CDR3aa: CASSQEVGGANVLTF
d_gene: -
j_gene: TRBJ2-6
v_gene: TRBV28
abundance: -

CDR3nt: TGTGCCAGCAGCTTACTAGCGGGGGGAGCAGATACGCAGTATTTT
CDR3aa: CASSLLAGGADTQYF
d_gene: TRBD2
j_gene: TRBJ2-3
v_gene: TRBV7-2
abundance: -

CDR3nt: TGTGCCAGCAGCTTATATGGAGATCGAGGCAATCAGCCCCAGCATTTT
CDR3aa: CASSLYGDRGNQPQHF
d_gene: -
j_gene: TRBJ1-5
v_gene: TRBV7-2
abundance: once

CDR3nt: TGTGCCAGCAGGCAGGGACAGGGTAGTCAGCCCCAGCATTTT
CDR3aa: CASRQGQGSQPQHF
d_gene: TRBD1
j_gene: TRBJ1-5
v_gene: TRBV7-2
abundance: -

CDR3nt: TGTGCCAGCAGTGAAAGAGGGACAGTCAATCAGCCCCAGCATTTT
CDR3aa: CASSERGTVNQPQHF
d_gene: TRBD1
j_gene: TRBJ1-5
v_gene: TRBV2
abundance: -

CDR3nt: TGTGCCAGCAGCCGGGACAGGAGGGCTGAAGCTTTCTTT
CDR3aa: CASSRDRRAEAFF
d_gene: TRBD1
j_gene: TRBJ1-1
v_gene: TRBV12-3/TRBV12-4
abundance: -

CDR3nt: TGTGCCAGCAGCGTAGTCAGAGGGATGAACACTGAAGCTTTCTTT
CDR3aa: CASSVVRGMNTEAFF
d_gene: -
j_gene: TRBJ1-1
v_gene: TRBV9
abundance: -

CDR3nt: TGCGCCAGCAACGCCCTCCGGGGGGGTACAGATACGCAGTATTTT
CDR3aa: CASNALRGGTDTQYF
d_gene: TRBD2
j_gene: TRBJ2-3
v_gene: TRBV5-1
abundance: -

CDR3nt: TGTGCCAGCAGCCGCATCACACTAGGGAGGGAGCGGAGTGAGCAGTTCTTC
CDR3aa: CASSRITLGRERSEQFF
d_gene: TRBD2
j_gene: TRBJ2-1
v_gene: TRBV6-2/TRBV6-3
abundance: -

CDR3nt: TGTGCTAGTGGTTTCCCCATCGGGTGGTCGAGCACAGATACGCAGTATTTT
CDR3aa: CASGFPIGWSSTDTQYF
d_gene: -
j_gene: TRBJ2-3
v_gene: TRBV12-5
abundance: -

CDR3nt: TGTGCCACCTCGGGGGGCTCGCGAGAGACCCAGTACTTC
CDR3aa: CATSGGSRETQYF
d_gene: -
j_gene: TRBJ2-5
v_gene: TRBV12-3/TRBV12-4
abundance: -

CDR3nt: TGTGCCTGGAGTTCCCCCGGCTGGCGGGAGCGAACCTACGAGCAGTACTTC
CDR3aa: CAWSSPGWRERTYEQYF
d_gene: TRBD2
j_gene: TRBJ2-7
v_gene: TRBV30
abundance: -

CDR3nt: TGCAGCGTTGTACCCATGAGCTCCTACAATGAGCAGTTCTTC
CDR3aa: CSVVPMSSYNEQFF
d_gene: -
j_gene: TRBJ2-1
v_gene: TRBV29-1
abundance: -

CDR3nt: TGTGCCAGTAGTACCCATAGGATGGGGCGGGAGGGCCCGTATACGCAGTATTTT
CDR3aa: CASSTHRMGREGPYTQYF
d_gene: TRBD2
j_gene: TRBJ2-3
v_gene: TRBV19
abundance: -

CDR3nt: TGTGCCACCAGTGAAGCCCCCACTCCAGGCACGCAGTATTTT
CDR3aa: CATSEAPTPGTQYF
d_gene: -
j_gene: TRBJ2-3
v_gene: TRBV24-1
abundance: once

CDR3nt: TGTGCCAGCAGCAATGCTGGGGGGGATTCACCCCTCCACTTT
CDR3aa: CASSNAGGDSPLHF
d_gene: -
j_gene: TRBJ1-6
v_gene: TRBV21-1
abundance: few

CDR3nt: TGTGCCACCGGGACAGAACTTTATGGCTACACCTTC
CDR3aa: CATGTELYGYTF
d_gene: TRBD1
j_gene: TRBJ1-2
v_gene: TRBV6-5
abundance: once

CDR3nt: TGTGCCAGCTCACCTGGGGAGGCTAATGAAAAACTGTTTTTT
CDR3aa: CASSPGEANEKLFF
d_gene: -
j_gene: TRBJ1-4
v_gene: TRBV18
abundance: once

CDR3nt: TGTGCCAGCAGTGAAAGGTTAGCGAGAACCGGGGAGCTGTTTTTT
CDR3aa: CASSERLARTGELFF
d_gene: -
j_gene: TRBJ2-2
v_gene: TRBV2
abundance: -

CDR3nt: TGTGCCAGTAGGGACATTAGCAATCAGCCCCAGCATTTT
CDR3aa: CASRDISNQPQHF
d_gene: -
j_gene: TRBJ1-5
v_gene: TRBV19
abundance: few